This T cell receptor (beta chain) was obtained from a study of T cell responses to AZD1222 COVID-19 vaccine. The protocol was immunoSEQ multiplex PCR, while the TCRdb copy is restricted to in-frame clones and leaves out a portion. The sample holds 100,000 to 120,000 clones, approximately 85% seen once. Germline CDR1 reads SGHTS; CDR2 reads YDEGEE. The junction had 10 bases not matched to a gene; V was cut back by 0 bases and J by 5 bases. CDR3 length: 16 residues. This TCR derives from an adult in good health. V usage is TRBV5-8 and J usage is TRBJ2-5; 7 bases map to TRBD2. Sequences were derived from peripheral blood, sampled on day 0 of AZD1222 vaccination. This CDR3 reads CASSLAETGAGETQYF. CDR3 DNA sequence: TGTGCCAGCAGCTTGGCCGAGACGGGAGCGGGGGAGACCCAGTACTTC.